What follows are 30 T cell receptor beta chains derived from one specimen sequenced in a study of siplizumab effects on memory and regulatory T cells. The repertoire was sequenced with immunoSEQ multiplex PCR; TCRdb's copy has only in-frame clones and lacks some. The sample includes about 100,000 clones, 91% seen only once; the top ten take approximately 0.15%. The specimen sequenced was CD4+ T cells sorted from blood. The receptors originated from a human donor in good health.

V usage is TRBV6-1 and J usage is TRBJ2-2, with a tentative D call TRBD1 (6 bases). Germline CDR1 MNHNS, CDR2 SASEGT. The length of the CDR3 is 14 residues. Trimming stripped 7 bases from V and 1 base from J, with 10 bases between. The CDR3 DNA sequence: TGTGCCAGCACTGGACAGATGAACACCGGGGAGCTGTTTTTT. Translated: CASTGQMNTGELFF.

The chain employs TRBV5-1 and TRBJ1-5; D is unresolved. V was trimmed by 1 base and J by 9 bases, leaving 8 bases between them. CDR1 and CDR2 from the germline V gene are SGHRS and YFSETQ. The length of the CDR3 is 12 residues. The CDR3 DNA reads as TGCGCCAGCAGCTTGTCATCGGGGCCCCAGCATTTT. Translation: CASSLSSGPQHF. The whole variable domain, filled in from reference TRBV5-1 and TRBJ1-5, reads KAGVTQTPRYLIKTRGQQVTLSCSPISGHRSVSWYQQTPGQGLQFLFEYFSETQRNKGNFPGRFSGRQFSNSRSEMNVSTLELGDSALYLCASSLSSGPQHFGDGTRLSIL.

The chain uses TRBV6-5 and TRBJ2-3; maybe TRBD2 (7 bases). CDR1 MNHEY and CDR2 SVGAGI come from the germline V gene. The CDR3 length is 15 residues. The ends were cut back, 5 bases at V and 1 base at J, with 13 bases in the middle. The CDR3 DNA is TGTGCCAGCAGTAGGGGGGGCCAAGGCACAGATACGCAGTATTTT. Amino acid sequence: CASSRGGQGTDTQYF.

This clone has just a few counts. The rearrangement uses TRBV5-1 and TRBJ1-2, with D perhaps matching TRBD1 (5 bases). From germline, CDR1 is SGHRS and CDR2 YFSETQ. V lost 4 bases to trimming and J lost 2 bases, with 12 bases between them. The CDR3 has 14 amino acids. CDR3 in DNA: TGCGCCAGCAGCAAACTAAGACAGAACTATGGCTACACCTTC. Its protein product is CASSKLRQNYGYTF. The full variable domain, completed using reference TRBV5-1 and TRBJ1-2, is KAGVTQTPRYLIKTRGQQVTLSCSPISGHRSVSWYQQTPGQGLQFLFEYFSETQRNKGNFPGRFSGRQFSNSRSEMNVSTLELGDSALYLCASSKLRQNYGYTFGSGTRLTVV.

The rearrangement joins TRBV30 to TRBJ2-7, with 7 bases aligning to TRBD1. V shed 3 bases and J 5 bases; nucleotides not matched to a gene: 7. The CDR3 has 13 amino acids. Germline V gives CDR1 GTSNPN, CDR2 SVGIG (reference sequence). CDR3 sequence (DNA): TGTGCCTGGAGGAACAGGGGCTTACACGAGCAGTACTTC. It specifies CAWRNRGLHEQYF.

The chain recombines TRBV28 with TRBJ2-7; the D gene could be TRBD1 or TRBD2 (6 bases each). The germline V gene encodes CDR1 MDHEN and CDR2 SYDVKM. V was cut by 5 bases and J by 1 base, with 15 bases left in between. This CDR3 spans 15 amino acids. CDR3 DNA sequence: TGTGCCAGCAGTACGACCGGGGGCAGTTCCTACGAGCAGTACTTC. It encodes CASSTTGGSSYEQYF.

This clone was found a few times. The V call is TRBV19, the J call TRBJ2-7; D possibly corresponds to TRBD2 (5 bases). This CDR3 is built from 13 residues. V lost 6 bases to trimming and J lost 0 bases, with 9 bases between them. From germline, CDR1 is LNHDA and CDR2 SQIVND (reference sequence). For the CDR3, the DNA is TGTGCCAGTAGGCCGCGGGCCTCCTACGAGCAGTACTTC. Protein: CASRPRASYEQYF. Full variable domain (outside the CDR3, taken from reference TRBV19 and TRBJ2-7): DGGITQSPKYLFRKEGQNVTLSCEQNLNHDAMYWYRQDPGQGLRLIYYSQIVNDFQKGDIAEGYSVSREKKESFPLTVTSAQKNPTAFYLCASRPRASYEQYFGPGTRLTVT.

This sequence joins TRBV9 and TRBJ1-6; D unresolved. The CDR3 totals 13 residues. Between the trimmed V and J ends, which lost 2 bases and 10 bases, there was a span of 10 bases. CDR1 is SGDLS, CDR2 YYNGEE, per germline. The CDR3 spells CASSVYVLSPLHF. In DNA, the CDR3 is TGTGCCAGCAGCGTGTATGTGCTCTCACCCCTCCACTTT. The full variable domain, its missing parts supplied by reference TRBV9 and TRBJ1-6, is DSGVTQTPKHLITATGQRVTLRCSPRSGDLSVYWYQQSLDQGLQFLIQYYNGEERAKGNILERFSAQQFPDLHSELNLSSLELGDSALYFCASSVYVLSPLHFGNGTRLTVT.

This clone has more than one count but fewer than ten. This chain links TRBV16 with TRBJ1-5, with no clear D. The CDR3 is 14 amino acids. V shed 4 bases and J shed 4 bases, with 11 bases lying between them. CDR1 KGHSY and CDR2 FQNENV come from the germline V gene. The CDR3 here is CASSPRPENQPQHF. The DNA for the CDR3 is TGTGCCAGCAGCCCTAGACCGGAAAATCAGCCCCAGCATTTT.

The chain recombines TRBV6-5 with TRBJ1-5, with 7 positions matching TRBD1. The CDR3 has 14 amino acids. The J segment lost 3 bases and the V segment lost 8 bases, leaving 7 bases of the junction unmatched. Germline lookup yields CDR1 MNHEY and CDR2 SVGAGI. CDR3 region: CASGWGQSNQPQHF. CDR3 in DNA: TGTGCCAGCGGTTGGGGACAGTCCAATCAGCCCCAGCATTTT.

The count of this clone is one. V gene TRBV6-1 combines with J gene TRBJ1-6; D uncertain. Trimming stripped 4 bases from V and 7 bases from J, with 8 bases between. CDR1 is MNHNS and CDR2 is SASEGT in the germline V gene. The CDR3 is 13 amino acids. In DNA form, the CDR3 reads TGTGCCAGCAGTGGGGTAGTCAATTCACCCCTCCACTTT. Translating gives CASSGVVNSPLHF.

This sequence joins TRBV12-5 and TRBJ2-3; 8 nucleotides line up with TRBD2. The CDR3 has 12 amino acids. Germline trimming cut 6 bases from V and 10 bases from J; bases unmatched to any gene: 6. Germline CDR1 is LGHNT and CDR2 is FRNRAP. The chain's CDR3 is CASGGPGLAQYF. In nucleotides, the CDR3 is TGTGCTAGTGGGGGCCCGGGACTAGCGCAGTATTTT. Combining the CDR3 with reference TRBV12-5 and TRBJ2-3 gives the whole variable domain DARVTQTPRHKVTEMGQEVTMRCQPILGHNTVFWYRQTMMQGLELLAYFRNRAPLDDSGMPKDRFSAEMPDATLATLKIQPSEPRDSAVYFCASGGPGLAQYFGPGTRLTVL.

CDR3 bases: TGTGCCAGCAGCTCGGCCTTATCCGCAGGGGTCACTGAAGCTTTCTTT. This gives the protein CASSSALSAGVTEAFF. The chain links TRBV7-2 to TRBJ1-1; possible D gene TRBD1, 6 bases. Per germline, CDR1 SGHTA and CDR2 FQGNSA. The CDR3 is made up of 16 amino acids. With 4 bases removed from V and 4 bases from J, the gap between germline ends came to 19 bases. Together with reference TRBV7-2 and TRBJ1-1, the CDR3 gives the full variable domain: GAGVSQSPSNKVTEKGKDVELRCDPISGHTALYWYRQSLGQGLEFLIYFQGNSAPDKSGLPSDRFSAERTGGSVSTLTIQRTQQEDSAVYLCASSSALSAGVTEAFFGQGTRLTVV.

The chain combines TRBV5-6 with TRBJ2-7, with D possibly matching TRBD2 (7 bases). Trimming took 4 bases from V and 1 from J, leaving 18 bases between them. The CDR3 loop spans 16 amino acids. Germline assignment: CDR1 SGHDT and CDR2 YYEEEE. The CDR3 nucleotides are TGTGCCAGCAGCATTCTTCGGGGGGCCTTTTCCTACGAGCAGTACTTC. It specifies CASSILRGAFSYEQYF.

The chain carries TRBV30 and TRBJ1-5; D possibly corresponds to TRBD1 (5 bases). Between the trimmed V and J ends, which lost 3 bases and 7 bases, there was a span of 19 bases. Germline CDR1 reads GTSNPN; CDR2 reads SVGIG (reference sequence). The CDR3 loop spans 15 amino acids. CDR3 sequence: CAWRVQHGTGQPQHF. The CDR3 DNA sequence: TGTGCCTGGAGGGTCCAGCACGGGACGGGGCAGCCCCAGCATTTT. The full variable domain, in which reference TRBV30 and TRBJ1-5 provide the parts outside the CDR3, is SQTIHQWPATLVQPVGSPLSLECTVEGTSNPNLYWYRQAAGRGLQLLFYSVGIGQISSEVPQNLSASRPQDRQFILSSKKLLLSDSGFYLCAWRVQHGTGQPQHFGDGTRLSIL.

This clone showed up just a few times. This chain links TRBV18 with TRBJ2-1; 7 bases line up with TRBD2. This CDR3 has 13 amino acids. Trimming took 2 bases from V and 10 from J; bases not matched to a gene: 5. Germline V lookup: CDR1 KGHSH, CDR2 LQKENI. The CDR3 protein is CASSPSGLREQFF. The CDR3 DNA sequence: TGTGCCAGCTCACCATCGGGACTAAGGGAGCAGTTCTTC.

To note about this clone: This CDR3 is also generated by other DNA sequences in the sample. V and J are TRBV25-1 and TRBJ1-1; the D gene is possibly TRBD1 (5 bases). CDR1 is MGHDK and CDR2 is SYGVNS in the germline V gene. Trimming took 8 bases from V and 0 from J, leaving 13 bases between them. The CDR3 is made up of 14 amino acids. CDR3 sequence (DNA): TGTGCCAGCGGCCCTGGGACGGTGAACACTGAAGCTTTCTTT. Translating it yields CASGPGTVNTEAFF.

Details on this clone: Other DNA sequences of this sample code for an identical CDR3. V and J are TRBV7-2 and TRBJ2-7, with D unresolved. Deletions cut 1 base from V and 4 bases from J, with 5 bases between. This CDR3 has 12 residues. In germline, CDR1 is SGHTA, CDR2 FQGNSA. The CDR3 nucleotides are TGTGCCAGCAGCTTAGGGTTTTACGAGCAGTACTTC. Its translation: CASSLGFYEQYF.

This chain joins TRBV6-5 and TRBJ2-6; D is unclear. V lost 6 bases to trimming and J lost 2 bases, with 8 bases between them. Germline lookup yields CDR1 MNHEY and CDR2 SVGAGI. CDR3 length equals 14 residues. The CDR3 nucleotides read TGTGCCAGCAGCTTGTCCACTGGGGCCAACGTCCTGACTTTC. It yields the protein CASSLSTGANVLTF.

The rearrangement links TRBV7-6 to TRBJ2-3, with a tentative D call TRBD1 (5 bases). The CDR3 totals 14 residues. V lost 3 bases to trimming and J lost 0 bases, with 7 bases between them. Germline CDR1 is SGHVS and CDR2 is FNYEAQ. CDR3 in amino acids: CASSFGASTDTQYF. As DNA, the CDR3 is TGTGCCAGCAGCTTTGGGGCTAGCACAGATACGCAGTATTTT.

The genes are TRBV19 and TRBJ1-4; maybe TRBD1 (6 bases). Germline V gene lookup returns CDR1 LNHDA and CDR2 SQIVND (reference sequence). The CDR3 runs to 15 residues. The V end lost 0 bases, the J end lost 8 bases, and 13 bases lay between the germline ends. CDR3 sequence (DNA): TGTGCCAGTAGTATAGATCCACAGGGTAGAGAAAAACTGTTTTTT. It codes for CASSIDPQGREKLFF.

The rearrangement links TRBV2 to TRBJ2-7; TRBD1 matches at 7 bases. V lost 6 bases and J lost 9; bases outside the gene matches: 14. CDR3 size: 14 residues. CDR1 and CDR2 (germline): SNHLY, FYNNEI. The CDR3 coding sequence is TGTGCCAGCAGCACAGGGGTTTCTAGTATGCGGCAGTACTTC. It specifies CASSTGVSSMRQYF.

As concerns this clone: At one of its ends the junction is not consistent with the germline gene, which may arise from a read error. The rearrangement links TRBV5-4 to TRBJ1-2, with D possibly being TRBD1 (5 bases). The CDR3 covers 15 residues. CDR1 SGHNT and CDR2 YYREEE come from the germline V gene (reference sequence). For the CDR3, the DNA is TGCGCCAGCAGCTGGACCGGGACCGTTAACTATGGCTACACCTTC. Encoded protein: CASSWTGTVNYGYTF.

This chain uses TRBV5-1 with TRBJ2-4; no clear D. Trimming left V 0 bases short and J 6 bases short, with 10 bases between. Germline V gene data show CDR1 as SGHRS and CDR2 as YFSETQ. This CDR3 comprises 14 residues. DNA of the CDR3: TGCGCCAGCAGCTTGGCGCAACATCCAAACATTCAGTACTTC. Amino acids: CASSLAQHPNIQYF.

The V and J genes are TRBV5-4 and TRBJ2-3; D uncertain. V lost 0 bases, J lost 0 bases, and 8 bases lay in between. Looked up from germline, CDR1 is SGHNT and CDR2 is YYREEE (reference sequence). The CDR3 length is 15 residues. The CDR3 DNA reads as TGTGCCAGCAGCTTGGCCCCCCGTAGCACAGATACGCAGTATTTT. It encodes CASSLAPRSTDTQYF. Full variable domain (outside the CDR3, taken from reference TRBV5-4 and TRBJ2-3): ETGVTQSPTHLIKTRGQQVTLRCSSQSGHNTVSWYQQALGQGPQFIFQYYREEENGRGNFPPRFSGLQFPNYSSELNVNALELDDSALYLCASSLAPRSTDTQYFGPGTRLTVL.

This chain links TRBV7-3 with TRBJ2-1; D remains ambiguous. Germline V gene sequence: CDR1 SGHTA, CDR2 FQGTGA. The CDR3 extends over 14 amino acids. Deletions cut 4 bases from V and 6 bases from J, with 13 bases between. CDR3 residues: CASSSDLESNEQFF. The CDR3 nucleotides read TGTGCCAGCAGCTCCGACCTGGAAAGCAATGAGCAGTTCTTC.

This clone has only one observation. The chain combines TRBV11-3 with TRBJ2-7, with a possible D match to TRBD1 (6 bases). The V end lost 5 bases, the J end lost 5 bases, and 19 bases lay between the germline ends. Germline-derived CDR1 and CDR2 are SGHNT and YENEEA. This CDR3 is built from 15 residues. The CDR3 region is CASSTKSTGWNEQYF. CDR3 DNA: TGTGCCAGCAGCACCAAAAGTACAGGGTGGAACGAGCAGTACTTC.

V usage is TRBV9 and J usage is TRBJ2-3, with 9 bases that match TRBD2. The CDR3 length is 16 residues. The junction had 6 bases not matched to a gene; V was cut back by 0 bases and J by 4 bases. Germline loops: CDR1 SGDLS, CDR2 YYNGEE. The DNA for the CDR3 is TGTGCCAGCAGCGTAGGGCGCGGGGGGGCCCCAGATACGCAGTATTTT. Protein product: CASSVGRGGAPDTQYF.

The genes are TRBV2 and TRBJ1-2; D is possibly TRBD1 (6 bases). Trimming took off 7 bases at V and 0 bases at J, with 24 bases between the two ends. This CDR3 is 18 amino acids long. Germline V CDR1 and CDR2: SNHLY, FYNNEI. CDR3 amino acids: CASTLNVGGLGANYGYTF. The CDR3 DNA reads TGTGCCAGCACCCTCAATGTGGGGGGGCTGGGAGCTAACTATGGCTACACCTTC.

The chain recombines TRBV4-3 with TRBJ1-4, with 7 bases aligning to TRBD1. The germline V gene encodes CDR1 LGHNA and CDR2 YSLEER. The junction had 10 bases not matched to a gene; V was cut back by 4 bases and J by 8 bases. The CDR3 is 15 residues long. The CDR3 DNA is TGCGCCAGCAGCCTAAGGGTCGGACAGGCCGAAAAACTGTTTTTT. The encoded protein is CASSLRVGQAEKLFF.